The following is a T cell receptor beta chain sequence with its context. The source of the sample is a study of blood T cell repertoires in COVID-19. Here immunoSEQ multiplex PCR was the method, and the copy in TCRdb shows in-frame clones only, minus some. The data show about 29,000 clones, less than 90% seen once. The receptor was isolated from an elderly man with active COVID-19. The sequenced sample consisted of peripheral blood.

In nucleotides, the CDR3 is TGTGCCAGTAAAAAGGGAGGCCCCTTGAACACTGAAGCTTTCTTT. This sequence encodes CASKKGGPLNTEAFF. The chain recombines TRBV19 with TRBJ1-1; D unresolved. V lost 7 bases, J lost 0 bases, and 15 bases lay in between. This CDR3 spans 15 amino acids. Germline CDR1 LNHDA, CDR2 SQIVND (reference sequence).